This TCR beta chain was documented in a study of human CD8 memory T cell subsets. Generation of TCR beta libraries used UMI-labeled 5' RACE. Each CDR3 protein gets one entry in TCRdb, which reprocessed the 5' RACE reads and gives no DNA. The sample table includes 10,000 or so distinct CDR3 sequences. The CDR3 is 14 residues long. Germline V gives CDR1 MNHNY, CDR2 SVGAGI (reference sequence). The chain uses TRBV6-6 and TRBJ2-7; checking the TCRdb D call of TRBD1 is not possible without DNA. Input material: CD8+ stem-like memory T cells (TSCM and TCM) sorted from PBMCs. As to subset: stem-like memory CD8 T cells (TSTEM), CCR7+ PD-1- TIGIT-. The source of this sequence is a human donor in good health. CDR3 sequence reads: CASSPTTVIYEQYF.